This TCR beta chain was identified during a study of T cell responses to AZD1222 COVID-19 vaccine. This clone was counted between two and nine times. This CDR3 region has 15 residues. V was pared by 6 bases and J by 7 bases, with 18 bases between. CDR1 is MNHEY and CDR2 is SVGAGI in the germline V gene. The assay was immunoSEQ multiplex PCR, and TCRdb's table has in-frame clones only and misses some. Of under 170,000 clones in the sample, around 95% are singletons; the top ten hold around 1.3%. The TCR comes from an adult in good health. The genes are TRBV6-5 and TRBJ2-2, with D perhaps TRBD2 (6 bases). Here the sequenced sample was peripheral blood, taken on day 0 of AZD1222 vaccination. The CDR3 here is CASRDPFGSGGELFF. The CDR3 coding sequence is TGTGCCAGCAGAGACCCCTTTGGTAGCGGCGGGGAGCTGTTTTTT.